The rows below give T cell receptor beta chains drawn from one sample of a study of technical replicates of blood from a handful of donors. Sequencing was performed with immunoSEQ multiplex PCR; in TCRdb, only in-frame clones are kept and a portion is missing. The profile covers 58,000 or so clones, with around 86% appearing a single time and approximately 5.1% taken by the ten largest. Sequencing was carried out using PBMCs. Every receptor here comes from a human donor in good health. Some clones in this sample may be carry-over from other donors' samples. Each CDR3 is given with its conserved first and last residue. Fields, in order: D gene, J gene, clone size, V gene, CDR3 DNA, CDR3 protein. The D gene is left open where the match is weak. Some rows have no size entry. The others give once, few or many, or a class for an expanded clone.

. TRBJ2-7 . TRBV11-3 TGTGCCAGCAGCTTAGATTTGGGCCACGAGCAGTACTTC CASSLDLGHEQYF
. TRBJ1-5 few TRBV6-6 TGTGCCGGGGGCAGGGTGGATCAGCCCCAGCATTTT CAGGRVDQPQHF
TRBD2 TRBJ2-3 . TRBV11-3 TGTGCCAGCAGCTTAAGCGGGAGGCCAGATACGCAGTATTTT CASSLSGRPDTQYF
TRBD1 TRBJ2-5 once TRBV9 TGTGCCAGCAGCGTCCTACAGGGGACCACCCAGTACTTC CASSVLQGTTQYF
. TRBJ2-1 . TRBV12-5 TGTGCTAGTGGTTTGGTAGTTCCGGGACACTTTTACAATGAGCAGTTCTTC CASGLVVPGHFYNEQFF
. TRBJ1-2 . TRBV7-9 TGTGCCAGCAGCTTATGGGGTGTAGAGCAGGGATTCACCTTC CASSLWGVEQGFTF
. TRBJ2-1 . TRBV10-2 TGCGCCAGCACGTTCGTCAATGAGCAGTTCTTC CASTFVNEQFF
TRBD1 TRBJ2-7 . TRBV9 TGTGCCAGCGAACCCGGGACAGGGACCTACGAGCAGTACTTC CASEPGTGTYEQYF
. TRBJ1-2 . TRBV29-1 TGCAGCGTTGACGGTGAGGGGGGGGATGCTAACTATGGCTACACCTTC CSVDGEGGDANYGYTF
. TRBJ2-5 . TRBV6-6 TGTGCCAGCAGTTACTCTCTAGAGACCCAGTACTTC CASSYSLETQYF
TRBD1 TRBJ1-2 . TRBV5-6 TGTGCCAGCAGAGAAACAGGGGGCGATTATGGCTACACCTTC CASRETGGDYGYTF
TRBD1 TRBJ2-1 . TRBV2 TGTGCCAGCAGGGGGACAGGGAGGGTCGGTGAGCAGTTCTTC CASRGTGRVGEQFF
TRBD2 TRBJ2-1 . TRBV4-3 TGCGCCAGCAGGGGCGGGAGGGCCGTCAATGAGCAGTTCTTC CASRGGRAVNEQFF
. TRBJ2-7 . TRBV6-1 TGTGCCAGCAGTGAATACGTTCAGGGGAGCTCCTACGAGCAGTACTTC CASSEYVQGSSYEQYF
. TRBJ2-2 . TRBV7-9 TGTGCCAGCAGCCGTGGACAGTCAGGGGCCGGGGAGCTGTTTTTT CASSRGQSGAGELFF
TRBD1 TRBJ1-6 . TRBV5-1 TGCGCCAGCAGCTTGGGTGGGACAGGGAGATCACCCCTCCACTTT CASSLGGTGRSPLHF
. TRBJ2-1 . TRBV30 TGTGCCTGGAACCTACTGGGGGGTTACAATGAGCAGTTCTTC CAWNLLGGYNEQFF
. TRBJ2-1 . TRBV5-1 TGCGCCAGCAGCTTTATCAGTCCGGGGTCCTACAATGAGCAGTTCTTC CASSFISPGSYNEQFF
. TRBJ1-1 . TRBV10-3 TGTGCCATCAGTAGCGACCGGAACACTGAAGCTTTCTTT CAISSDRNTEAFF
. TRBJ1-1 few TRBV7-2 TGTGCCAGCAGCTTACGTTGGGAGGCTGAAGCTTTCTTT CASSLRWEAEAFF
. TRBJ1-3 . TRBV7-6 TGTGCCAGCAGCTTAAGGCAGGGTGGAGGAAACACCATATATTTT CASSLRQGGGNTIYF
. TRBJ2-3 . TRBV4-2 TGTGCCAGCAGCCAAGAGGACTGGGTTAAGTATTTT CASSQEDWVKYF
TRBD2 TRBJ2-1 . TRBV7-3 TGTGCCAGCAGCTTAGGAGCGGGGTGGGTTAATGAGCAGTTCTTC CASSLGAGWVNEQFF
TRBD1 TRBJ2-7 . TRBV27 TGTGCCAGCAGGTGGGACAGGGGGGGTGAGCAGTACTTC CASRWDRGGEQYF
TRBD1 TRBJ2-7 . TRBV19 TGTGCCAGTAGCCGTGTTCCTGGACAGGGCTCCTACGAGCAGTACTTC CASSRVPGQGSYEQYF
. TRBJ2-5 . TRBV6-1 TGTGCCAGCAGTGGGCGGGTCCCTGTAAGTGGGGAGACCCAGTACTTC CASSGRVPVSGETQYF
TRBD1 TRBJ1-6 . TRBV5-4 TGTGCCAGCCGTGACAGGGGCGATTATAATTCACCCCTCCACTTT CASRDRGDYNSPLHF
. TRBJ1-3 . TRBV5-1 TGCGCCAGCAGCTTGGACACCAGCTCTGGAAACACCATATATTTT CASSLDTSSGNTIYF
TRBD1 TRBJ2-3 . TRBV10-3 TGTGCCATCAGCGCAGGGGGAAGGACAGATACGCAGTATTTT CAISAGGRTDTQYF
. TRBJ1-2 few TRBV6-1 TGTGCCAGCAGTGAAAGAAGCAGGTCTGGCTACACCTTC CASSERSRSGYTF
TRBD1 TRBJ2-1 . TRBV6-4 TGTGCCAGCAGTGGGGGACAGGGGCCCGACCTTGAGCAGTTCTTC CASSGGQGPDLEQFF
TRBD1 TRBJ1-1 . TRBV6-4 TGTGCCAGCAGTCAGTACAGGGGGCCCGGTACTGAAGCTTTCTTT CASSQYRGPGTEAFF
TRBD1 TRBJ2-7 . TRBV5-4 TGTGCCAGCAGCCCACACCCGACAGACAGGGACCCCTACGAGCAGTACTTC CASSPHPTDRDPYEQYF
TRBD2 TRBJ2-7 . TRBV6-1 TGTGCCAGCAGAATGCTAGCGGGAGGTTCCTACGAGCAGTACTTC CASRMLAGGSYEQYF
. TRBJ1-1 . TRBV7-8 TGTGCCAGCAGCCCGGGGGGGGAGGGACTGAACACTGAAGCTTTCTTT CASSPGGEGLNTEAFF
TRBD1 TRBJ1-1 . TRBV18 TGTGCCAGCTCACCGTCGGGACAGGGCAACACTGAAGCTTTCTTT CASSPSGQGNTEAFF
. TRBJ1-1 once TRBV6-6 TGTGCCAGCAGTTTCCCGGGTAGAAACACTGAAGCTTTCTTT CASSFPGRNTEAFF
. TRBJ2-5 . TRBV18 TGTGCCAGCTCACCTGGACGGGGCCAAGAGACCCAGTACTTC CASSPGRGQETQYF
TRBD2 TRBJ2-3 . TRBV6-4 TGTGCCAGCTTAGACCCGGGGGGGCGGATCACAGATACGCAGTATTTT CASLDPGGRITDTQYF
TRBD1 TRBJ2-3 . TRBV2 TGTGCCAGCAGTGAGGGACAGGGAATCCCAGATACGCAGTATTTT CASSEGQGIPDTQYF
. TRBJ2-7 once TRBV11-1 TGTGCCAGCAGCTCCACAGGGACCTACGAGCAGTACTTC CASSSTGTYEQYF
. TRBJ2-1 . TRBV6-4 TGTGCCAGCTCCCCTCAGCCTGACTTAAATGAGCAGTTCTTC CASSPQPDLNEQFF
. TRBJ2-1 once TRBV10-3 TGTGCCATCAGTGAGAGAGTAGCGGTTAATGAGCAGTTCTTC CAISERVAVNEQFF
TRBD1 TRBJ2-6 . TRBV5-4 TGTGCCAGCAGCAGAGGGGACAGGGGGTCTTCTGGGGCCAACGTCCTGACTTTC CASSRGDRGSSGANVLTF